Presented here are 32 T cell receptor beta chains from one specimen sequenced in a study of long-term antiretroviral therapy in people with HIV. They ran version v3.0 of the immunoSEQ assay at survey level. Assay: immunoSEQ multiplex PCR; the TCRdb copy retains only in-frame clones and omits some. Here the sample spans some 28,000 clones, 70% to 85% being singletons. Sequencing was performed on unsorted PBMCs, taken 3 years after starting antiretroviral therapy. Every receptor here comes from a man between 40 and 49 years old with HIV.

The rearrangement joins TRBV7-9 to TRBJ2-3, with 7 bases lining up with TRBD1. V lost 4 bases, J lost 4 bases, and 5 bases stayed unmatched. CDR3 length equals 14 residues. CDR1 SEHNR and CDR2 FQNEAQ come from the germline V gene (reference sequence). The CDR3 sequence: CASSSPQGADTQYF. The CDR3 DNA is TGTGCCAGCAGCTCTCCCCAGGGGGCAGATACGCAGTATTTT.

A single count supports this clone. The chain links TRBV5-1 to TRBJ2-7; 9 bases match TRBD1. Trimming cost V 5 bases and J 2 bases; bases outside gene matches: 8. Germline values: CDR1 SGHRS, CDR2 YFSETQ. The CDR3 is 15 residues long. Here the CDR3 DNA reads TGCGCCAGCAGGATCGCCGGGACAGGGCCCTACGAGCAGTACTTC. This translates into CASRIAGTGPYEQYF.

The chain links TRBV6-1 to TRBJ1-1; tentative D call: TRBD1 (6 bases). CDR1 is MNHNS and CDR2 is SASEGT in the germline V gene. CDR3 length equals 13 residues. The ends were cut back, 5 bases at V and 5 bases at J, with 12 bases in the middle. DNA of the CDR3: TGTGCCAGCAGTATCGGGGGGGCAACTGAAGCTTTCTTT. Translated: CASSIGGATEAFF.

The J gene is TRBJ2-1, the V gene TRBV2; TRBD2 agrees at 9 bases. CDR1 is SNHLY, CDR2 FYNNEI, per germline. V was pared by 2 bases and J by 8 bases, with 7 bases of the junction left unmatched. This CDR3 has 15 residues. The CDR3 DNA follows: TGTGCCAGCAGTGAACTAGCGGGGTCTGATTATGAGCAGTTCTTC. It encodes CASSELAGSDYEQFF.

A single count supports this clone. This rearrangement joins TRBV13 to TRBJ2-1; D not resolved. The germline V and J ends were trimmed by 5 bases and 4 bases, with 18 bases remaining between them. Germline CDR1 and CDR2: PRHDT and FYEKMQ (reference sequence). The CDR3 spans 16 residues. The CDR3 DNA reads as TGTGCCAGCAGCCCCACTCCCGGCAGGTTATACAATGAGCAGTTCTTC. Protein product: CASSPTPGRLYNEQFF.

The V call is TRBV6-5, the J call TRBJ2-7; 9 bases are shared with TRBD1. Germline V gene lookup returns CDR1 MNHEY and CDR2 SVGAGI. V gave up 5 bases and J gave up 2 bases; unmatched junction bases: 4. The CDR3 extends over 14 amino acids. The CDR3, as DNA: TGTGCCAGCAGTCCGGACAGGGGCCCCTACGAGCAGTACTTC. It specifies CASSPDRGPYEQYF.

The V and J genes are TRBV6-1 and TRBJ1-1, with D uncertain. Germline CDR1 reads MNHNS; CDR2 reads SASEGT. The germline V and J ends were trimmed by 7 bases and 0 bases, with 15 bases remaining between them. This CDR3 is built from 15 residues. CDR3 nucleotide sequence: TGTGCCAGCAAGGGTAGCCCCAGAATGAACACTGAAGCTTTCTTT. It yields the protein CASKGSPRMNTEAFF.

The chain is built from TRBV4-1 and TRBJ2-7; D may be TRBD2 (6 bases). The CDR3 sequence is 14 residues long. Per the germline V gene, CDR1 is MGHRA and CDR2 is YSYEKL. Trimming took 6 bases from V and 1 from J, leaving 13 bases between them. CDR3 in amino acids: CASSRSGLSYEQYF. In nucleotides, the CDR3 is TGCGCCAGCAGTCGTTCGGGACTGTCCTACGAGCAGTACTTC.

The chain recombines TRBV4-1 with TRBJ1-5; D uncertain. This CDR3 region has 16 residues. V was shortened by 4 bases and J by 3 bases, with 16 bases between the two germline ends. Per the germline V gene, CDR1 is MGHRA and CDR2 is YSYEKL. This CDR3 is CASSPDAHLPNQPQHF. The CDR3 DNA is TGCGCCAGCAGCCCAGATGCCCACCTCCCCAATCAGCCCCAGCATTTT.

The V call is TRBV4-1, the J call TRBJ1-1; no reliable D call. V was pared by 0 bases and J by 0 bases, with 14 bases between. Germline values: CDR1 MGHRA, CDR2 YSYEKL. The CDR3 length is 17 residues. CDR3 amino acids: CASSQDDFGSLNTEAFF. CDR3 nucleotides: TGCGCCAGCAGCCAAGATGATTTTGGGTCCTTGAACACTGAAGCTTTCTTT.

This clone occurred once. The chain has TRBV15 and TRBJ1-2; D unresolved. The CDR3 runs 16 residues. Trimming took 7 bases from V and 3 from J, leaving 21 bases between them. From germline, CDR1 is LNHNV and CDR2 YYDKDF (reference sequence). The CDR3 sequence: CATKDLPGRTDYGYTF. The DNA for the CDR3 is TGTGCCACCAAAGACCTACCGGGTCGAACGGACTATGGCTACACCTTC.

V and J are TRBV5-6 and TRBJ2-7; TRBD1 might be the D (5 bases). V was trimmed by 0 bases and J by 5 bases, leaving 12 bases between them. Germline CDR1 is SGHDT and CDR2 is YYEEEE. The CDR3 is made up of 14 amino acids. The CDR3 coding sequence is TGTGCCAGCAGCTTGGGGCAGGGCGTCGACGAGCAGTACTTC. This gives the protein CASSLGQGVDEQYF.

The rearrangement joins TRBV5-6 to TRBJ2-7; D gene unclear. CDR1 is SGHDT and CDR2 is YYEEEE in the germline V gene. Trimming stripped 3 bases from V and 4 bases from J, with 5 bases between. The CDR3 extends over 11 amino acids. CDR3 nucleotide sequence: TGTGCCAGCAGCTCTAGTTACGAGCAGTACTTC. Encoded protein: CASSSSYEQYF.

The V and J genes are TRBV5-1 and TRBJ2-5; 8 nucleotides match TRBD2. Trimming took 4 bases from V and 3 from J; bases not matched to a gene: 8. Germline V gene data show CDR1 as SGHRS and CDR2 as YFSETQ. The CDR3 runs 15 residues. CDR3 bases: TGCGCCAGCAGCCCGGGGACTAGGTTAGAAGAGACCCAGTACTTC. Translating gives CASSPGTRLEETQYF. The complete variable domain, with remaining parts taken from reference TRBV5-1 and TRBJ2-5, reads KAGVTQTPRYLIKTRGQQVTLSCSPISGHRSVSWYQQTPGQGLQFLFEYFSETQRNKGNFPGRFSGRQFSNSRSEMNVSTLELGDSALYLCASSPGTRLEETQYFGPGTRLLVL.

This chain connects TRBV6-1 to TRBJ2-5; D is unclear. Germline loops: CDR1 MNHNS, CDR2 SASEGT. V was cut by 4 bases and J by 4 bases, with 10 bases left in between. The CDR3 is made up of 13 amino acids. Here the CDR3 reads CASSATGLETQYF. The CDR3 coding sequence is TGTGCCAGCAGTGCAACTGGGTTAGAGACCCAGTACTTC.

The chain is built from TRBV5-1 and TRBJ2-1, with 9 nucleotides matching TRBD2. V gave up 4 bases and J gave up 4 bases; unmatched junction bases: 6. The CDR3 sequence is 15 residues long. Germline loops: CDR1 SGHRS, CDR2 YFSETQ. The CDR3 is CASSAKTSGYNEQFF. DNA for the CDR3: TGCGCCAGCAGCGCCAAGACTAGCGGATACAATGAGCAGTTCTTC.

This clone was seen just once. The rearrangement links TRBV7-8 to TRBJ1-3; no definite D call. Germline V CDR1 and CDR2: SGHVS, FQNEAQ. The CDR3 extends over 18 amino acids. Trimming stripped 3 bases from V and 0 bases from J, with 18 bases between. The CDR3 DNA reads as TGTGCCAGCAGCTTCCTCGCGGAGGCGACCACCTCTGGAAACACCATATATTTT. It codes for CASSFLAEATTSGNTIYF. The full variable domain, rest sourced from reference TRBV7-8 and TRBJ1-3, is GAGVSQSPRYKVAKRGQDVALRCDPISGHVSLFWYQQALGQGPEFLTYFQNEAQLDKSGLPSDRFFAERPEGSVSTLKIQRTQQEDSAVYLCASSFLAEATTSGNTIYFGEGSWLTVV.

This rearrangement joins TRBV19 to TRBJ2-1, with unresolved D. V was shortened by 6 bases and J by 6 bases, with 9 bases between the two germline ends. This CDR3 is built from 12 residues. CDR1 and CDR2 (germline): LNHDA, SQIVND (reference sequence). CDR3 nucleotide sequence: TGTGCCAGTAGATGGCGGCGCAATGAGCAGTTCTTC. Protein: CASRWRRNEQFF.

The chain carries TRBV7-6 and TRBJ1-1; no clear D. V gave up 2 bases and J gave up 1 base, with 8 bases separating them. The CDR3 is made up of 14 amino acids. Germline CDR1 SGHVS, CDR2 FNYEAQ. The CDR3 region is CASSLNGENTEAFF. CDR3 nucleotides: TGTGCCAGCAGCTTAAACGGGGAGAACACTGAAGCTTTCTTT.

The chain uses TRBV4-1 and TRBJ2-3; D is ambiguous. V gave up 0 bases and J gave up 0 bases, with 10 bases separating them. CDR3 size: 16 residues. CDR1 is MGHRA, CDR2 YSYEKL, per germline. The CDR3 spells CASSQDSPASTDTQYF. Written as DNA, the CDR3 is TGCGCCAGCAGCCAAGATTCGCCAGCTAGCACAGATACGCAGTATTTT.

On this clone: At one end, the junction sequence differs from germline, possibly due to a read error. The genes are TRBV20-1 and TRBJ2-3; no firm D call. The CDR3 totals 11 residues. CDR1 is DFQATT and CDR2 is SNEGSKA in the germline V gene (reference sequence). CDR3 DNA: TGCAGTGCTAGATACTCAGTGAGAGAGTTTTTT. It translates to CSARYSVREFF.

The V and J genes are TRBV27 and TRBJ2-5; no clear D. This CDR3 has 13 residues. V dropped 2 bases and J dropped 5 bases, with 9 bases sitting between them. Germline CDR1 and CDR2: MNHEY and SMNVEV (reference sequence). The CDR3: CASSLGWSETQYF. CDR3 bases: TGTGCCAGCAGTTTAGGTTGGTCTGAGACCCAGTACTTC.

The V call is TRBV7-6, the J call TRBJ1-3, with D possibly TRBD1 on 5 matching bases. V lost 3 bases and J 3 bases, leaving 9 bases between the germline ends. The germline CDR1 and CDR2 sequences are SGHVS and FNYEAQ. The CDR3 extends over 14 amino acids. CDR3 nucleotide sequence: TGTGCCAGCAGCTTCCGGCAGGGTGGAAACACCATATATTTT. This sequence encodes CASSFRQGGNTIYF.

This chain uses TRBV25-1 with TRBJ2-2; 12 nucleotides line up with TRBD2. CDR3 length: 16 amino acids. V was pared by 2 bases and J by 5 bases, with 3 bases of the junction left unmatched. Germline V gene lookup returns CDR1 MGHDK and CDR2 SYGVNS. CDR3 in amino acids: CASSETGLAGTGELFF. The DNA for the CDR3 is TGTGCCAGCAGTGAAACTGGACTAGCGGGGACCGGGGAGCTGTTTTTT.

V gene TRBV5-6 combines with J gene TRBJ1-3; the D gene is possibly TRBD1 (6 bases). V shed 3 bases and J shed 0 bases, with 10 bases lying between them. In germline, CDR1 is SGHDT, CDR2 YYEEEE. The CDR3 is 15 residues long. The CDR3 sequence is CASSSPTGSGNTIYF. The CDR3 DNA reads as TGTGCCAGCAGCTCGCCGACAGGCTCTGGAAACACCATATATTTT.

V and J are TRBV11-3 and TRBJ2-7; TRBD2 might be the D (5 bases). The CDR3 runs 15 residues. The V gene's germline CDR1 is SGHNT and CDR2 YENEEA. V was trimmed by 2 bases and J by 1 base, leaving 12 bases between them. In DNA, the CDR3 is TGTGCCAGCAGCTTAATTAGCGCGGGTTCCTACGAGCAGTACTTC. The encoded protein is CASSLISAGSYEQYF.

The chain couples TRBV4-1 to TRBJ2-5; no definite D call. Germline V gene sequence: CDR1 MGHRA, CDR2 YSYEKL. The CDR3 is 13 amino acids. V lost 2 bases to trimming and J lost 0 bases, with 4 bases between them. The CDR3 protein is CASSQPDQETQYF. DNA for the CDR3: TGCGCCAGCAGCCAACCGGACCAAGAGACCCAGTACTTC.

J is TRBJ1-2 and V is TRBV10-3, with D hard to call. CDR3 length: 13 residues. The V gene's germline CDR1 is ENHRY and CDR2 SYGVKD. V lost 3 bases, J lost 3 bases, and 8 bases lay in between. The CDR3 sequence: CAISENMDYGYTF. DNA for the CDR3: TGTGCCATCAGTGAAAACATGGACTATGGCTACACCTTC.

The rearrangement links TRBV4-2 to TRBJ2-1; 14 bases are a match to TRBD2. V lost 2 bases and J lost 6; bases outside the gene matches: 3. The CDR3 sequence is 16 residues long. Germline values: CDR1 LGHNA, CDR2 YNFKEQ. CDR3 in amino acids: CASSQPTSGRGNEQFF. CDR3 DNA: TGTGCCAGCAGCCAACCGACTAGCGGGAGGGGCAATGAGCAGTTCTTC.

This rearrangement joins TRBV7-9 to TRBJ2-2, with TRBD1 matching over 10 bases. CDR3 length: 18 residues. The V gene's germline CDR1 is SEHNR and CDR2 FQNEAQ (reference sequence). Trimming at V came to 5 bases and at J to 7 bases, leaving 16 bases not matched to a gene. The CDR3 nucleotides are TGTGCCAGCAGCCCACGACTAAGGACAGGGGGTGTAAGCGGGGAGCTGTTTTTT. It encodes CASSPRLRTGGVSGELFF.

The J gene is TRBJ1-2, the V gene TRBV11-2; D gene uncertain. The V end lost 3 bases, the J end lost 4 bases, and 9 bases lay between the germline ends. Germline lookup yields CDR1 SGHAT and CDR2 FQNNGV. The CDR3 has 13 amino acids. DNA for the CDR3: TGTGCCAGCAGCTTTAGCGGGTCCTATGGCTACACCTTC. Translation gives CASSFSGSYGYTF.

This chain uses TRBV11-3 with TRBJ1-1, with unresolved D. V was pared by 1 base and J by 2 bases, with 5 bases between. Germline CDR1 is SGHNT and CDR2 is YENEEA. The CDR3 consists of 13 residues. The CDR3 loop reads CASSLGFNTEAFF. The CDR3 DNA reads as TGTGCCAGCAGCTTAGGCTTTAACACTGAAGCTTTCTTT.